This entry lists 12 T cell receptor beta chains sequenced from one sample in a study of control samples from healthy donors and cancer patients. The method was immunoSEQ multiplex PCR; TCRdb's version includes in-frame clones alone and lacks a portion of them. The sample includes some 130,000 clones, nearly 90% of them seen just once. Source material: PBMCs. The receptors come from a man aged 50 to 60 with head and neck cancer.

The V gene is TRBV10-2, the J gene TRBJ1-1; D is ambiguous. CDR3 length: 15 residues. V shed 3 bases and J shed 1 base, with 12 bases lying between them. Germline values: CDR1 WSHSY, CDR2 SAAADI. The CDR3 spells CASSDSDTSNTEAFF. DNA of the CDR3: TGCGCCAGCAGTGACAGTGACACATCGAACACTGAAGCTTTCTTT.

V and J are TRBV7-2 and TRBJ1-2; 7 bases align to TRBD1. The V segment lost 5 bases and the J segment 3 bases; nucleotides outside the gene matches: 6. Germline V lookup: CDR1 SGHTA, CDR2 FQGNSA. The CDR3 sequence is 14 residues long. The CDR3 DNA is TGTGCCAGCAGCCTCAGCACAGGGGACTATGGCTACACCTTC. This encodes CASSLSTGDYGYTF.

This clone was counted a single time. The chain couples TRBV10-1 to TRBJ2-1, with TRBD2 identical over 12 bases. The CDR3 is 15 amino acids. Germline V lookup: CDR1 WNHNN, CDR2 SYGVQD (reference sequence). Losses at the gene ends were 6 bases for V and 8 bases for J; bases not matched to a gene: 8. The CDR3 sequence: CASSRELAGGHEQFF. CDR3 in DNA: TGCGCCAGCAGCCGGGAACTAGCGGGAGGACATGAGCAGTTCTTC.

This sequence joins TRBV5-1 and TRBJ2-1; 12 nucleotides align to TRBD1. Germline V gives CDR1 SGHRS, CDR2 YFSETQ. Germline trimming cut 4 bases from V and 7 bases from J; bases unmatched to any gene: 18. The CDR3 is 19 amino acids. This CDR3 is CASSLRASLGQGARNEQFF. CDR3 nucleotide sequence: TGCGCCAGCAGCCTGCGAGCAAGTTTGGGACAGGGGGCTAGGAATGAGCAGTTCTTC.

The chain combines TRBV10-1 with TRBJ1-5; D call uncertain. The ends were cut back, 3 bases at V and 0 bases at J, with 15 bases in the middle. Germline CDR1 WNHNN, CDR2 SYGVQD (reference sequence). CDR3 length: 17 amino acids. CDR3 in DNA: TGCGCCAGCAGTGATGAGCCTGGTATACTTAGCAATCAGCCCCAGCATTTT. Its protein product is CASSDEPGILSNQPQHF.

J is TRBJ1-1 and V is TRBV25-1, with 10 bases matching TRBD1. The trim removed 2 bases at V and 2 bases at J, leaving 5 bases unmatched. The CDR3 spans 16 residues. Germline V gene lookup returns CDR1 MGHDK and CDR2 SYGVNS. CDR3 bases: TGTGCCAGCAGTGAACCCGGGACAGGGGTTAACACTGAAGCTTTCTTT. Protein sequence: CASSEPGTGVNTEAFF.

This clone was detected once. The CDR3 loop reads CASSYSGGSERAQFF. CDR3 in DNA: TGTGCCAGCAGTTACTCAGGCGGGAGTGAAAGAGCGCAGTTCTTC. The J gene is TRBJ2-1, the V gene TRBV6-5, with TRBD2 matching 7 bases. J gave up 12 bases and V 0 bases, and 11 bases lay outside the gene matches. CDR3 length: 15 residues. CDR1 is MNHEY and CDR2 is SVGAGI in the germline V gene.

The chain employs TRBV5-8 and TRBJ2-7, with 9 bases that match TRBD2. CDR1 SGHTS and CDR2 YDEGEE come from the germline V gene. Losses at the gene ends were 5 bases for V and 4 bases for J; bases not matched to a gene: 10. The CDR3 spans 15 residues. The CDR3 loop reads CASSFVGGGVYEQYF. The CDR3 DNA is TGTGCCAGCAGTTTCGTCGGCGGGGGGGTATACGAGCAGTACTTC.

The V call is TRBV27, the J call TRBJ2-1; D gene ambiguous. This CDR3 has 14 residues. V lost 6 bases, J lost 3 bases, and 12 bases lay in between. Germline CDR1 is MNHEY and CDR2 is SMNVEV (reference sequence). As DNA, the CDR3 is TGTGCCAGCAGAGGAGAAGGGATCTACAATGAGCAGTTCTTC. Residues: CASRGEGIYNEQFF.

To note about this clone: Other nucleotide sequences in the sample specify the same CDR3. The rearrangement uses TRBV11-2 and TRBJ2-2; D gene uncertain. The CDR3 has 12 amino acids. Germline CDR1 SGHAT, CDR2 FQNNGV. Trimming took off 1 base at V and 5 bases at J, with 2 bases between the two ends. Here the CDR3 reads CASSLGTGELFF. The CDR3 DNA sequence: TGTGCCAGCAGCTTAGGGACCGGGGAGCTGTTTTTT.

The chain uses TRBV10-2 and TRBJ1-1; perhaps TRBD1 as D (6 bases). V was clipped by 6 bases and J by 2 bases, with 13 bases between them. This CDR3 has 14 amino acids. From germline, CDR1 is WSHSY and CDR2 SAAADI. This CDR3 reads CASRKGHLNTEAFF. DNA of the CDR3: TGCGCCAGCAGGAAGGGACACCTCAACACTGAAGCTTTCTTT.

This sequence joins TRBV19 and TRBJ2-5, with 7 bases that match TRBD2. Germline assignment: CDR1 LNHDA and CDR2 SQIVND (reference sequence). The CDR3 loop spans 13 amino acids. V gave up 3 bases and J gave up 5 bases; unmatched junction bases: 3. The chain's CDR3 is CASSMAGAETQYF. The CDR3 DNA reads TGTGCCAGTAGTATGGCGGGAGCGGAGACCCAGTACTTC. The full variable domain, with the rest looked up from reference TRBV19 and TRBJ2-5, is DGGITQSPKYLFRKEGQNVTLSCEQNLNHDAMYWYRQDPGQGLRLIYYSQIVNDFQKGDIAEGYSVSREKKESFPLTVTSAQKNPTAFYLCASSMAGAETQYFGPGTRLLVL.